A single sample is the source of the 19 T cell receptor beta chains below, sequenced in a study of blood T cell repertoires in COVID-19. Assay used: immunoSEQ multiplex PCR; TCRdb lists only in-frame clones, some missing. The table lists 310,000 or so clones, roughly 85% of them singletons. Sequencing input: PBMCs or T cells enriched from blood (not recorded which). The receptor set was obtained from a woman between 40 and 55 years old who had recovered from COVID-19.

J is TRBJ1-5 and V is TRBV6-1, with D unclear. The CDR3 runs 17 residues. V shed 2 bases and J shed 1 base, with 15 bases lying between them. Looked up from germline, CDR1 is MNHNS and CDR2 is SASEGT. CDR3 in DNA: TGTGCCAGCAGTGAAATAGGTTGGAGGGTCAGCAATCAGCCCCAGCATTTT. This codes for CASSEIGWRVSNQPQHF.

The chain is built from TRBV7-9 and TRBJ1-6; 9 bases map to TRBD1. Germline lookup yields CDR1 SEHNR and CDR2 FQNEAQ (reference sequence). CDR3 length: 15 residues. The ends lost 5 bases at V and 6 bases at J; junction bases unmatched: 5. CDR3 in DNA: TGTGCCAGCAGCCGGCGGGACAGGGTTAATTCACCCCTCCACTTT. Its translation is CASSRRDRVNSPLHF.

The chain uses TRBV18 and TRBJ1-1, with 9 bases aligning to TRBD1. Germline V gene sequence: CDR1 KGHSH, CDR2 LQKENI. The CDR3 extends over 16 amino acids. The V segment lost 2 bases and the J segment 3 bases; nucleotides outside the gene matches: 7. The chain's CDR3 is CASSPGTGFSYTEAFF. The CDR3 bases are TGTGCCAGCTCACCAGGGACAGGGTTTAGTTACACTGAAGCTTTCTTT.

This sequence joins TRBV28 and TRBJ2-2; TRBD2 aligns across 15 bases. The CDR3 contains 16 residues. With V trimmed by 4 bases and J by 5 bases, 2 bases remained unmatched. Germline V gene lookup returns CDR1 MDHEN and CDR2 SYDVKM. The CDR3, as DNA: TGTGCCAGCAGTTCGGGACTAGCGGGAGGAACCGGGGAGCTGTTTTTT. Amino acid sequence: CASSSGLAGGTGELFF.

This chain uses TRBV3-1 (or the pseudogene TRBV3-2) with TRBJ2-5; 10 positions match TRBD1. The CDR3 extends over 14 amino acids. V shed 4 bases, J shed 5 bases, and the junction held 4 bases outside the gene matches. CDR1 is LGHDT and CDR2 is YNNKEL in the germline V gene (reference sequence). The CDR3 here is CASSLLDRGETQYF. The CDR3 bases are TGTGCCAGCAGCCTCTTGGACAGGGGGGAGACCCAGTACTTC.

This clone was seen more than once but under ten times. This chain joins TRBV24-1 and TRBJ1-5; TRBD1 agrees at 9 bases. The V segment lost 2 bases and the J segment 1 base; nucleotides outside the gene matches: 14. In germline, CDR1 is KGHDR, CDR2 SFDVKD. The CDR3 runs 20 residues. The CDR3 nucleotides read TGTGCCACCAGTGATTGTCTCCGGGACAGGGAGATGTCGAGCAATCAGCCCCAGCATTTT. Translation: CATSDCLRDREMSSNQPQHF.

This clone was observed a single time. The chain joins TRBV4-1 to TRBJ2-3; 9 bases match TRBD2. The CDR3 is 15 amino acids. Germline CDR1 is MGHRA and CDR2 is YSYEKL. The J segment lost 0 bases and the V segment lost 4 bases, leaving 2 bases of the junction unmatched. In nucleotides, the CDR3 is TGCGCCAGCAGCCGTAGCGGGAGTAGCACAGATACGCAGTATTTT. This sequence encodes CASSRSGSSTDTQYF.

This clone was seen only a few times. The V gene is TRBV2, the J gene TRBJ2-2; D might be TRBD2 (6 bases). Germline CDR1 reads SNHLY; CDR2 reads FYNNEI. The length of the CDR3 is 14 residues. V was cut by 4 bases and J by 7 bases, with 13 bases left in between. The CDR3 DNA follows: TGTGCCAGCAGTGGCAGGAGGGTTGACGGGGAGCTGTTTTTT. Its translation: CASSGRRVDGELFF. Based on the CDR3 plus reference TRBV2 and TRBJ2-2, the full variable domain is EPEVTQTPSHQVTQMGQEVILRCVPISNHLYFYWYRQILGQKVEFLVSFYNNEISEKSEIFDDQFSVERPDGSNFTLKIRSTKLEDSAMYFCASSGRRVDGELFFGEGSRLTVL.

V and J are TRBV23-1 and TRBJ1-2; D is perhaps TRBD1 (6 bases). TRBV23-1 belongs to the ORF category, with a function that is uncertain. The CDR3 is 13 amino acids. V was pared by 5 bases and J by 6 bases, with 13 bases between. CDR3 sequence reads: CASSGQGLNGYTF. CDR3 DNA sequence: TGCGCCAGCAGTGGGCAGGGGCTCAATGGCTACACCTTC.

The CDR3 DNA is TGTGCCATCAGTGCGGCGCTAGCGGCAAACAATGAGCAGTTCTTC. Translation: CAISAALAANNEQFF. The chain combines TRBV10-3 with TRBJ2-1; 7 bases align to TRBD2. V dropped 4 bases and J dropped 5; count of bases not matched to a gene: 8. This CDR3 spans 15 amino acids. The V gene's germline CDR1 is ENHRY and CDR2 SYGVKD.

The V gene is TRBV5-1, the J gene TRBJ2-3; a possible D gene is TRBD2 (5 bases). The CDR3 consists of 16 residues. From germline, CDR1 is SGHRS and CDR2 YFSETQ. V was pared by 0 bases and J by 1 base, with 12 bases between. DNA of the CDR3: TGCGCCAGCAGCTTGGATTTGGGGAGAGGCACAGATACGCAGTATTTT. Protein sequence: CASSLDLGRGTDTQYF.

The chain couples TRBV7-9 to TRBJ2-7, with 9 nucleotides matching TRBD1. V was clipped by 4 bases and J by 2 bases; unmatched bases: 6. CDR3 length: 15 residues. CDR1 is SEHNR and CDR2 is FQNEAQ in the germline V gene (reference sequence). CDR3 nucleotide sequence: TGTGCCAGCAGCTCTGAGGACAGGGGTACCTACGAGCAGTACTTC. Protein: CASSSEDRGTYEQYF.

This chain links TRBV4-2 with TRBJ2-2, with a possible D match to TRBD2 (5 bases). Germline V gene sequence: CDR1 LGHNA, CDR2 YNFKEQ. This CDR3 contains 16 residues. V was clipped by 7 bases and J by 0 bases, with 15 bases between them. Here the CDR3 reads CASTSGKGANTGELFF. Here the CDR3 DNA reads TGTGCCAGCACCTCGGGAAAGGGCGCGAACACCGGGGAGCTGTTTTTT.

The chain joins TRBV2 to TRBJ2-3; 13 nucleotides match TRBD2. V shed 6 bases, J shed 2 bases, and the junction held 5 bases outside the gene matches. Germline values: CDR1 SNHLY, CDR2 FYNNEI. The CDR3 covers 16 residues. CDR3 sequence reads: CASSELAGGSTDTQYF. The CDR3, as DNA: TGTGCCAGCAGCGAACTAGCGGGAGGGTCCACAGATACGCAGTATTTT. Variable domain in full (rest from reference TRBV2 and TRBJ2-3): EPEVTQTPSHQVTQMGQEVILRCVPISNHLYFYWYRQILGQKVEFLVSFYNNEISEKSEIFDDQFSVERPDGSNFTLKIRSTKLEDSAMYFCASSELAGGSTDTQYFGPGTRLTVL.

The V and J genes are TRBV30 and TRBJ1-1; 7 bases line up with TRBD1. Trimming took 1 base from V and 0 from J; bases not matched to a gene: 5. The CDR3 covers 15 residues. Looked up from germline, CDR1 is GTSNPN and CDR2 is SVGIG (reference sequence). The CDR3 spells CAWSAAGGMNTEAFF. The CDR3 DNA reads TGTGCCTGGAGTGCGGCAGGGGGGATGAACACTGAAGCTTTCTTT.

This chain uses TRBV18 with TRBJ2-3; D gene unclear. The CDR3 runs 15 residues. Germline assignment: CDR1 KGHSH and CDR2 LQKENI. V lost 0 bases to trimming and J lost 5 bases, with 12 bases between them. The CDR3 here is CASSPPSFRRDTQYF. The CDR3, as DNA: TGTGCCAGCTCACCACCGTCTTTCAGGCGAGATACGCAGTATTTT.

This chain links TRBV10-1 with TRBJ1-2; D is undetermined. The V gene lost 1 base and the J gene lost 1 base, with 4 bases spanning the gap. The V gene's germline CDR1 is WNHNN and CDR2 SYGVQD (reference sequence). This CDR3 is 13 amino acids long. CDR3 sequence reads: CASSELVNYGYTF. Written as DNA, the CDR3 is TGCGCCAGCAGTGAGTTAGTTAACTATGGCTACACCTTC.

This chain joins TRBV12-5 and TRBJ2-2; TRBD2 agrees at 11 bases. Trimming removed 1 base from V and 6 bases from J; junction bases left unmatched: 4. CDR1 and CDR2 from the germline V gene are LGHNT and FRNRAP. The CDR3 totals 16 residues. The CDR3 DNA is TGTGCTAGTGGTTTGGGACTAGCGGGATTGGCCGGGGAGCTGTTTTTT. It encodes CASGLGLAGLAGELFF.

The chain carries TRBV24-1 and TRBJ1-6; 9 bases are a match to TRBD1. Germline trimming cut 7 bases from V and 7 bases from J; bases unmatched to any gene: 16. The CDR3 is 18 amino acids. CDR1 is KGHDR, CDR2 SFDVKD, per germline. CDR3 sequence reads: CATRENSRDRVSNSPLHF. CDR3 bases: TGTGCCACCAGAGAGAATAGCCGGGACAGGGTTAGCAATTCACCCCTCCACTTT.